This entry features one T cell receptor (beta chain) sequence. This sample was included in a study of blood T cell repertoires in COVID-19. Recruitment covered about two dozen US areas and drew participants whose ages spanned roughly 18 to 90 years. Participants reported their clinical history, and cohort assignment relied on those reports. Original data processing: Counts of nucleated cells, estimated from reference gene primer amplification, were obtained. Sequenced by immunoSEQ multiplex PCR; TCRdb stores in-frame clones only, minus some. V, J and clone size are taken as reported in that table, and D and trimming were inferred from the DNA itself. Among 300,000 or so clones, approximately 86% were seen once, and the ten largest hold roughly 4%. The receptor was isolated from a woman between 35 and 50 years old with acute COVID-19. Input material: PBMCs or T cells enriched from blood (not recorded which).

The CDR3 nucleotides read TGTGCCAGCAGACGGTCGGTGGAAGAGACCCAGTACTTC. It yields the protein CASRRSVEETQYF. V is TRBV5-4 and J is TRBJ2-5; D not resolved. The CDR3 is 13 amino acids. Germline V gene lookup returns CDR1 SGHNT and CDR2 YYREEE (reference sequence). V lost 5 bases and J 3 bases, leaving 11 bases between the germline ends. Supplemented by reference TRBV5-4 and TRBJ2-5, the full variable domain reads ETGVTQSPTHLIKTRGQQVTLRCSSQSGHNTVSWYQQALGQGPQFIFQYYREEENGRGNFPPRFSGLQFPNYSSELNVNALELDDSALYLCASRRSVEETQYFGPGTRLLVL.